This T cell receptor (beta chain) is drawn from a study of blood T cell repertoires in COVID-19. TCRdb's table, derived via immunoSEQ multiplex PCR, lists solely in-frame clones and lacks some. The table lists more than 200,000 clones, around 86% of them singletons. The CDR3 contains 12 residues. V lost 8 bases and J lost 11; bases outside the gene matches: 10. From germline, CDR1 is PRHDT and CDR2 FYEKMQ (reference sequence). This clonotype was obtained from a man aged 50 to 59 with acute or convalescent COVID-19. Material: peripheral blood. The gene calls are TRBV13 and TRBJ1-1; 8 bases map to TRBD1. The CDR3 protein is CASSDREAGAFF. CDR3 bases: TGTGCCAGCTCGGACAGGGAGGCTGGGGCTTTCTTT.